This is a list of T cell receptor beta chains from one sample in a study of cytomegalovirus exposure and HLA in healthy donors. The method was immunoSEQ multiplex PCR; TCRdb's version includes in-frame clones alone and lacks a portion of them. The sample includes some 240,000 clones, approximately 78% of them seen just once. The source material was PBMCs. The origin of the receptors is a male donor in good health and CMV-seronegative. Both conserved end residues are part of each CDR3. D genes are given only for firm matches. Size is omitted from some rows. Given values are once, few, many or a class for expanded clones.

v_call	j_call	d_call	clone_size	cdr3_nt	cdr3_aa
TRBV27	TRBJ2-5	.	.	TGTGCCAGCAGTCCCTACGGGACACATAAAGAGACCCAGTACTTC	CASSPYGTHKETQYF
TRBV5-1	TRBJ2-3	TRBD1	.	TGCGCCAGCAGCATGACAGGGGGCCGAGATACGCAGTATTTT	CASSMTGGRDTQYF
TRBV5-1	TRBJ2-5	.	.	TGCGCCAGCAGCTTGGGCGCGTGGGAGACCCAGTACTTC	CASSLGAWETQYF
TRBV19	TRBJ2-7	TRBD2	.	TGTGCCAGTAGTATTCATAGCGGGAGTTACGAGCAGTACTTC	CASSIHSGSYEQYF
TRBV19	TRBJ1-4	TRBD1	few	TGTGCCAGTACCCTACAGGGGGGTAATGAAAAACTGTTTTTT	CASTLQGGNEKLFF
TRBV27	TRBJ2-7	.	.	TGTGCCAGCCGGAGGGACAGAGCGGCCTACGAGCAGTACTTC	CASRRDRAAYEQYF
TRBV7-2	TRBJ2-7	.	.	TGTGCCAGCACCTCCCTAAGGGGAGGCGAGCAGTACTTC	CASTSLRGGEQYF
TRBV27	TRBJ2-3	.	.	TGTGCCAGCACCCATTCCTACGGGGAAAGAGAAGATACGCAGTATTTT	CASTHSYGEREDTQYF
TRBV5-1	TRBJ2-2	.	.	TGCGCCAGCAGCTTCGAGGGACTCTATCACACCGGGGAGCTGTTTTTT	CASSFEGLYHTGELFF
TRBV4-2	TRBJ2-7	TRBD2	.	TGTGCCAGCAGCCCCGGGACTAGCGCAGACTACGAGCAGTACTTC	CASSPGTSADYEQYF
TRBV2	TRBJ2-7	TRBD1	.	TGTGCCTGCCGGGACAGGAGATACGAGCAGTACTTC	CACRDRRYEQYF
TRBV7-6	TRBJ2-7	TRBD2	.	TGTGCCAGCAGCATTAGCGGGAGGGCCAAAGAGCAGTACTTC	CASSISGRAKEQYF
TRBV21-1	TRBJ1-3	.	.	TGTGCCAGCAGCAACCCCCACCCGGGCTCTGGAAACACCATATATTTT	CASSNPHPGSGNTIYF
TRBV2	TRBJ1-4	.	.	TGTGCCAGCGGGCCACGGCCCCGGGGTAGTGAAAAACTGTTTTTT	CASGPRPRGSEKLFF
TRBV7-6	TRBJ2-1	TRBD1	.	TGTGCCAGCAGCGGGGGACAGGGTTACAATGAGCAGTTCTTC	CASSGGQGYNEQFF
TRBV20-1	TRBJ2-7	.	.	TGCAGTGCCCTATCCTACGAGCAGTACTTC	CSALSYEQYF
TRBV27	TRBJ2-7	.	.	TGTGCCAGCAGTGACTATTCACTGGAGCAGTACTTC	CASSDYSLEQYF
TRBV5-6	TRBJ1-5	TRBD1	few	TGTGCCAGCAGCTCGACAGGGATACAGAATCAGCCCCAGCATTTT	CASSSTGIQNQPQHF
TRBV19	TRBJ1-1	.	.	TGTGCCAGTAGTATAGCCCTTTTGAACACTGAAGCTTTCTTT	CASSIALLNTEAFF
TRBV20-1	TRBJ2-5	TRBD2	.	TGCAGTGCTTTCCTAGCGGGAACCCAGTACTTC	CSAFLAGTQYF
TRBV4-1	TRBJ2-7	TRBD1	.	TGCGCCAGCAGCTCCGGACAGGGTCTAAACGAGCAGTACTTC	CASSSGQGLNEQYF
TRBV4-1	TRBJ2-3	.	few	TGCGCCAGCAGCCAAGAGGAGACCACAGATACGCAGTATTTT	CASSQEETTDTQYF
TRBV5-4	TRBJ2-3	TRBD2	few	TGTGCCAGCAGCCCCCGGACTAGCGGGAGGACAGATACGCAGTATTTT	CASSPRTSGRTDTQYF
TRBV5-4	TRBJ2-4	.	once	TGTGCCAGCGCCTGGGCAGGGGATAACATTCAGTACTTC	CASAWAGDNIQYF
TRBV6-6	TRBJ2-1	TRBD2	.	TGTGCCAGCAGTTACATCGGCGGGAGGGGCAATGAGCAGTTCTTC	CASSYIGGRGNEQFF
TRBV19	TRBJ2-3	TRBD1	.	TGTGCCAGTAGTCCAGACAGGGCAGATACGCAGTATTTT	CASSPDRADTQYF
TRBV18	TRBJ1-2	TRBD1	.	TGTGCCAGCTCCTCGACGACAGGGCGAAGCTATGGCTACACCTTC	CASSSTTGRSYGYTF
TRBV11-2	TRBJ2-3	.	.	TGTGCCAGCAGCTTAGCGGGGAGCACAGATACGCAGTATTTT	CASSLAGSTDTQYF
TRBV5-1	TRBJ2-7	.	once	TGCGCCAGCAGCTTCATTGGAAACAGCGAGCAGTACTTC	CASSFIGNSEQYF
TRBV5-1	TRBJ1-1	TRBD1	few	TGCGCCAGCAGCCGCGATACAGGGGGCATTGGTGTCACTGAAGCTTTCTTT	CASSRDTGGIGVTEAFF
TRBV4-1	TRBJ1-2	TRBD1	.	TGCGCCAGCAGCCAACAACGAGGGACAGCCTATGGCTACACCTTC	CASSQQRGTAYGYTF
TRBV19	TRBJ1-1	.	.	TGTGCCAGTACCTCCCGGGGGGGGAACACTGAAGCTTTCTTT	CASTSRGGNTEAFF
TRBV6-6	TRBJ2-1	TRBD1	few	TGTGCCAGCACCCAAGGGGACAGGGGTCTCTACAATGAGCAGTTCTTC	CASTQGDRGLYNEQFF
TRBV6-1	TRBJ2-7	TRBD2	.	TGTGCCAGCAGTTCCGCGGCTAGCGGGAGCTACGAGCAGTACTTC	CASSSAASGSYEQYF
TRBV19	TRBJ1-1	TRBD1	.	TGTGCCAGTAGTACCCACCAGGGGGAGAACACTGAAGCTTTCTTT	CASSTHQGENTEAFF
TRBV29-1	TRBJ1-2	TRBD1	few	TGCAGCGTAGCGGGACAGGGAAATGGCTACACCTTC	CSVAGQGNGYTF
TRBV7-3	TRBJ2-1	TRBD2	.	TGTGCCAGCACCCAGTCTACTAGCGGGACCAATGAGCAGTTCTTC	CASTQSTSGTNEQFF
TRBV20-1	TRBJ2-7	.	.	TGCAGTGTTAGGGCCCCATACGAGCAGTACTTC	CSVRAPYEQYF
TRBV2	TRBJ2-3	TRBD2	.	TGTGCCAGCAGGGGGCGGTTAGCGGGAGGAGGGAGAGATACGCAGTATTTT	CASRGRLAGGGRDTQYF
TRBV7-2	TRBJ2-3	TRBD2	.	TGTGCCAGCAGTTTGACTAGCGGGAGTACGCAGTATTTT	CASSLTSGSTQYF
TRBV18	TRBJ2-3	TRBD2	.	TGTGCCAGCTCACCTCATACGGGACTAGAGGTCTCGGGGAGTACAGATACGCAGTATTTT	CASSPHTGLEVSGSTDTQYF
TRBV6-1	TRBJ2-1	.	.	TGTGTCAGCCAACTAGACTCCTACAATGAGCAGTTCTTC	CVSQLDSYNEQFF
TRBV6-5	TRBJ2-1	TRBD2	.	TGTGCCAGCAGTTACAACGGGGGGGGCTCCTACAATGAGCAGTTCTTC	CASSYNGGGSYNEQFF
TRBV6-1	TRBJ2-3	.	.	TGTGCCAGCAGTGAATCCGGGGGACGGGGCACAGATACGCAGTATTTT	CASSESGGRGTDTQYF
TRBV4-1	TRBJ2-3	TRBD1	.	TGCGCCAGCAGCCAAGGCAGGGGGACAGATACGCAGTATTTT	CASSQGRGTDTQYF
TRBV5-1	TRBJ1-4	TRBD1	.	TGCGCCAGCAGCCCGGACAGGGGAAATGAAAAACTGTTTTTT	CASSPDRGNEKLFF
TRBV14	TRBJ1-3	.	.	TGTGCCAGCAGCCAAATCCGCTCTGGAAACACCATATATTTT	CASSQIRSGNTIYF
TRBV9	TRBJ2-3	.	.	TGTGCCAGCAGCTTGAACCAGGGGCTGGGCACAGATACGCAGTATTTT	CASSLNQGLGTDTQYF
TRBV7-9	TRBJ1-4	.	few	TGTGCCAGCAGCGCCAGACAGTCTGAAAAACTGTTTTTT	CASSARQSEKLFF
TRBV5-1	TRBJ1-3	.	once	TGCGCCAGCAGCTTGGCAGGGATAGGAAACACCATATATTTT	CASSLAGIGNTIYF
TRBV19	TRBJ1-5	.	.	TGTGCCAGTAGTATTGACGGGGGGGGCAATCAGCCCCAGCATTTT	CASSIDGGGNQPQHF
TRBV9	TRBJ2-5	TRBD2	.	TGTGCCAGCAGCGTAGGGACCAGCGGGATGCAAGAGACCCAGTACTTC	CASSVGTSGMQETQYF
TRBV5-1	TRBJ2-1	TRBD2	few	TGCGCCAGCAGCGAGGGGACTAGTTTGGTCGAGTGGTTCTTC	CASSEGTSLVEWFF
TRBV5-6	TRBJ2-4	TRBD1	.	TGTGCCAGCAGCTCGGGACAGAGAAAAGCCAAAAACATTCAGTACTTC	CASSSGQRKAKNIQYF
TRBV14	TRBJ2-7	.	.	TGTGCCAGCAGCCTTGTTAGAGGCGAGCAGTACTTC	CASSLVRGEQYF
TRBV19	TRBJ2-7	.	.	TGTGCCAGTAGTACAGGGGTCTCCTACGAGCAGTACTTC	CASSTGVSYEQYF